Shown below are 13 T cell receptor beta chains from a single sample sequenced in a study of T cells in Graves' hyperthyroidism and ophthalmopathy. From RNA transcripts, TCR beta CDR3 regions were amplified. The primer set for the first-round RT-PCR of the TCR CDR3 was HTBI. TCRdb passed the multiplex PCR reads through MiXCR, listing each CDR3 protein once. This sample has some 370,000 distinct CDR3 sequences, with over 12% found just once. The sample comprised blood. The source of these receptors is a man in his forties or fifties with Graves' ophthalmopathy.

The chain uses TRBV6-1 and TRBJ1-4; tentative D call: TRBD1 (6 bases). The CDR3 totals 15 residues. The germline V gene has CDR1 MNHNS and CDR2 SASEGT. Trimming removed 5 bases at V and 2 bases at J, with 12 bases between. CDR3 amino acids: CASSTRDTTNEKLFF. DNA of the CDR3: TGTGCCAGCAGTACCCGGGACACCACTAATGAAAAACTGTTTTTT.

The chain employs TRBV6-9 and TRBJ2-4; 7 nucleotides agree with TRBD2. The CDR3 contains 15 residues. Germline V gene data show CDR1 as MNHGY and CDR2 as SVAAGI. Trimming cost V 4 bases and J 2 bases; bases outside gene matches: 5. This chain's CDR3 is CASSWERESKNIQYF. CDR3 bases: TGTGCCAGCAGTTGGGAGCGGGAATCCAAAAACATTCAGTACTTC.

This chain links TRBV18 with TRBJ2-1; D tentatively reads TRBD1 or TRBD2 (5 bases each). Germline-derived CDR1 and CDR2 are KGHSH and LQKENI. The CDR3 sequence is 18 residues long. V was pared by 0 bases and J by 2 bases, with 17 bases between. CDR3 in DNA: TGTGCCAGCTCACCACCGGTTGGTGAGGGGACGACCTACAATGAGCAGTTCTTC. This translates into CASSPPVGEGTTYNEQFF.

This clonotype was seen repeatedly, ten times or more. The chain links TRBV7-2 to TRBJ2-1, with a weak D call TRBD2 (6 bases). This CDR3 is built from 13 residues. V was shortened by 6 bases and J by 9 bases, with 15 bases between the two germline ends. CDR1 and CDR2 from the germline V gene are SGHTA and FQGNSA. CDR3 residues: CASSLVADLEQFF. Here the CDR3 DNA reads TGTGCCAGCAGTTTGGTAGCGGATCTTGAGCAGTTCTTC. Variable domain in full (rest from reference TRBV7-2 and TRBJ2-1): GAGVSQSPSNKVTEKGKDVELRCDPISGHTALYWYRQSLGQGLEFLIYFQGNSAPDKSGLPSDRFSAERTGGSVSTLTIQRTQQEDSAVYLCASSLVADLEQFFGPGTRLTVL.

This clonotype was counted many times. The gene calls are TRBV3-1 and TRBJ2-4, with D tentatively TRBD2 (7 bases). V lost 1 base and J lost 0, with 13 bases in between. The CDR3 loop spans 17 amino acids. Germline CDR1 is LGHDT and CDR2 is YNNKEL (reference sequence). The CDR3 sequence: CASSQGGGALAKNIQYF. CDR3 DNA sequence: TGTGCCAGCAGCCAAGGTGGGGGGGCACTAGCCAAAAACATTCAGTACTTC.

This clonotype was found a few times. The chain joins TRBV20-1 to TRBJ2-3; TRBD2 matches 8 bases. Looked up from germline, CDR1 is DFQATT and CDR2 is SNEGSKA (reference sequence). The CDR3 spans 14 residues. V dropped 8 bases and J dropped 4; count of bases not matched to a gene: 11. CDR3: CSPASTSEPDTQYF. The CDR3 DNA reads TGCAGTCCTGCTTCGACTAGCGAGCCAGATACGCAGTATTTT.

Only a few counts were recorded for this clonotype. The J gene is TRBJ1-5, the V gene TRBV19, with D possibly matching TRBD1 (6 bases). Germline loops: CDR1 LNHDA, CDR2 SQIVND (reference sequence). V was clipped by 5 bases and J by 1 base, with 18 bases between them. The CDR3 has 17 amino acids. The CDR3 nucleotides are TGTGCCAGTAGTCTCAAACAGGGAATTGCGAGCAATCAGCCCCAGCATTTT. Its translation is CASSLKQGIASNQPQHF.

The gene calls are TRBV28 and TRBJ2-7; no definite D call. The CDR3 extends over 12 amino acids. CDR1 and CDR2 (germline): MDHEN, SYDVKM. Deletions cut 7 bases from V and 4 bases from J, with 11 bases between. CDR3 DNA: TGTGCCAGCACCAAGGACCGGTACGAGCAGTACTTC. Protein product: CASTKDRYEQYF. Using reference TRBV28 and TRBJ2-7 for the parts outside the CDR3, the full variable domain is DVKVTQSSRYLVKRTGEKVFLECVQDMDHENMFWYRQDPGLGLRLIYFSYDVKMKEKGDIPEGYSVSREKKERFSLILESASTNQTSMYLCASTKDRYEQYFGPGTRLTVT.

V and J are TRBV12-3 or TRBV12-4 and TRBJ2-1; 13 bases map to TRBD2. The CDR3 contains 16 residues. Germline trimming cut 3 bases from V and 3 bases from J; bases unmatched to any gene: 2. The CDR3 loop reads CASSFGLAGDYNEQFF. The CDR3 DNA reads TGTGCCAGCAGTTTCGGACTAGCGGGAGACTACAATGAGCAGTTCTTC.

In its sample, this clonotype was seen a few times. V gene TRBV9 combines with J gene TRBJ2-7; TRBD2 might be the D (6 bases). The CDR3 consists of 17 residues. Per the germline V gene, CDR1 is SGDLS and CDR2 is YYNGEE. The V and J ends lost 3 bases and 3 bases respectively, with 22 bases between them. The CDR3 DNA is TGTGCCAGCAGCGGGACCTCTCCGAGCGGGTGGAGCTACGAGCAGTACTTC. It encodes CASSGTSPSGWSYEQYF.

The count of this clonotype is one. The J gene is TRBJ2-1, the V gene TRBV3-1; TRBD1 aligns across 8 bases. V shed 0 bases, J shed 0 bases, and the junction held 4 bases outside the gene matches. The CDR3 loop spans 17 amino acids. Germline V lookup: CDR1 LGHDT, CDR2 YNNKEL (reference sequence). The CDR3 DNA is TGTGCCAGCAGCCAAGATCGAGACAGGGGCTCCTACAATGAGCAGTTCTTC. Amino acids: CASSQDRDRGSYNEQFF.

This clonotype was observed many times. The chain combines TRBV3-1 with TRBJ2-1, with TRBD2 as a possible D gene (6 bases). V dropped 8 bases and J dropped 0 bases, with 14 bases sitting between them. The CDR3 is 15 residues long. Germline V CDR1 and CDR2: LGHDT, YNNKEL (reference sequence). In DNA form, the CDR3 reads TGTGCCAGCTACGGGGCGGGGAGCTCCTACAATGAGCAGTTCTTC. It codes for CASYGAGSSYNEQFF.

This clonotype was detected ten times or more. This chain links TRBV28 with TRBJ1-1; the match to TRBD1 covers 7 bases. With 6 bases clipped from V and 5 bases from J, the junction kept 6 bases outside the gene matches. CDR1 and CDR2 from the germline V gene are MDHEN and SYDVKM. The CDR3 covers 13 residues. The CDR3 DNA reads as TGTGCCAGCAGGGTACAGGGGCATACTGAAGCTTTCTTT. It translates to CASRVQGHTEAFF.